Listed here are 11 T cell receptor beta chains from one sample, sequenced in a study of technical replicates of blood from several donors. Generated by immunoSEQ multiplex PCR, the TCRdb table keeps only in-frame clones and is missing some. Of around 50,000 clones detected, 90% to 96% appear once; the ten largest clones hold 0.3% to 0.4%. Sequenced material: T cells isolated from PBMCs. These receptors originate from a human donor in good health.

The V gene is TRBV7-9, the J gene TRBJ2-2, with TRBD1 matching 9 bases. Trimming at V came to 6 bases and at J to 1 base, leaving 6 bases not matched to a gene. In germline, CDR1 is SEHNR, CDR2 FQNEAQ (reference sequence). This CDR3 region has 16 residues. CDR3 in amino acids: CASSKNRGRNTGELFF. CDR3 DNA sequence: TGTGCCAGCAGTAAAAACAGGGGGCGGAACACCGGGGAGCTGTTTTTT.

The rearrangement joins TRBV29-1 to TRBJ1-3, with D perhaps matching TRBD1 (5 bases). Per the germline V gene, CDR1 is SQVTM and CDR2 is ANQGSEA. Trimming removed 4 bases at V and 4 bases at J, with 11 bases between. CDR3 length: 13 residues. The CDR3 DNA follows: TGCAGCGTTGTAAGGGGTTCGGGAAACACCATATATTTT. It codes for CSVVRGSGNTIYF.

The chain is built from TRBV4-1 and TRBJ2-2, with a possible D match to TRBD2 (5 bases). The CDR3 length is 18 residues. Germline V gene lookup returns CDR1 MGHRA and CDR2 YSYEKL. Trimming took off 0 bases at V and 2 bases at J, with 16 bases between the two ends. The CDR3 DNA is TGCGCCAGCAGCCAAGATCTAAATAGCGACACAAACACCGGGGAGCTGTTTTTT. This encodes CASSQDLNSDTNTGELFF.

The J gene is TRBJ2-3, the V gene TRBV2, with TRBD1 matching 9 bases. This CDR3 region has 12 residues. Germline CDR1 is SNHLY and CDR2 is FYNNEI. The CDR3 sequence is CVTGGNTDTQYF. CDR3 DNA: TGTGTCACAGGGGGCAACACAGATACGCAGTATTTT.

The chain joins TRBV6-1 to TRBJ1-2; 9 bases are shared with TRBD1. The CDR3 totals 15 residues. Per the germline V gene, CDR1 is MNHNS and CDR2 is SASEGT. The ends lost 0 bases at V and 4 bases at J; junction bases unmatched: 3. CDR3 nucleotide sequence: TGTGCCAGCAGTGAAGCTGTGGGACAGGGCTATGGCTACACCTTC. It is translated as CASSEAVGQGYGYTF.

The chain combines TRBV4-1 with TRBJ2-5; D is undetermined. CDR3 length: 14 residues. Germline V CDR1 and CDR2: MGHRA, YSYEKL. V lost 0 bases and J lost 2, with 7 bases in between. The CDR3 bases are TGCGCCAGCAGCCAAGAGGGCGTTCAAGAGACCCAGTACTTC. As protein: CASSQEGVQETQYF.

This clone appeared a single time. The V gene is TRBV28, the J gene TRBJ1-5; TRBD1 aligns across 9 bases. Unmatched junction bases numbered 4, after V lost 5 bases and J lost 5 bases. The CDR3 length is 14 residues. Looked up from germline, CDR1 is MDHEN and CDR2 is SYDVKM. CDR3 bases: TGTGCCAGCAGTCCGTGGGACAGGGATCAGCCCCAGCATTTT. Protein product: CASSPWDRDQPQHF.

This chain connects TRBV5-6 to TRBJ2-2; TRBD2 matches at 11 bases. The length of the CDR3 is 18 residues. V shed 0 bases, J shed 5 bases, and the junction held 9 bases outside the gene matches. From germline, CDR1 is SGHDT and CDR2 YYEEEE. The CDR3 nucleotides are TGTGCCAGCAGCTTGGAGGCACTAGCGGGAGTACGGACCGGGGAGCTGTTTTTT. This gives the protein CASSLEALAGVRTGELFF.

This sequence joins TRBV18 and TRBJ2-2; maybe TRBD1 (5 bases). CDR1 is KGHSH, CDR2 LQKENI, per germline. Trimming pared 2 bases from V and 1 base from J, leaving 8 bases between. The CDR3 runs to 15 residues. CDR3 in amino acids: CASSPGARNTGELFF. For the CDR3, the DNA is TGTGCCAGCTCACCAGGGGCCAGGAACACCGGGGAGCTGTTTTTT.

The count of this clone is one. CDR3 DNA: TGTGCCAGCACCCCCAACCAGGGATACTCTGGGGCCAACGTCCTGACTTTC. Translated: CASTPNQGYSGANVLTF. This sequence joins TRBV25-1 and TRBJ2-6; D might be TRBD1 (5 bases). The CDR3 sequence is 17 residues long. Germline V gives CDR1 MGHDK, CDR2 SYGVNS. V was pared by 7 bases and J by 0 bases, with 16 bases between.

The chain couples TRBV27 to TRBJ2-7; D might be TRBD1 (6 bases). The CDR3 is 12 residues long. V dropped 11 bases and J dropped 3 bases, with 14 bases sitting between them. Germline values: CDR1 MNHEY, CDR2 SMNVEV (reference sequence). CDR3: CAAGDIFYEQYF. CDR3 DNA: TGTGCCGCAGGGGACATCTTCTACGAGCAGTACTTC.